This T cell receptor (beta chain) stems from a study of blood T cells in healthy people across ages. The study's findings and limits: No conclusive comparison of naive versus antigen-experienced cells was possible with unsorted PBMCs. Diversity was higher, and naive CD4+ cells more numerous, in long-lived donors than in aged donors.

Germline CDR1 and CDR2: SQVTM and ANQGSEA. This CDR3 is 17 amino acids long. The ends lost 6 bases at V and 7 bases at J; junction bases unmatched: 13. In regard to this clonotype: Its antigen is undetermined.

Primers used in a second PCR of roughly 6 to 12 cycles were a sample-barcoded 5' primer and a J-beta primer mix. TCRdb analysed the 5' RACE reads with MiXCR anew, one entry per CDR3 protein. The sample holds approximately 800,000 distinct CDR3 sequences, 55% to 70% seen once. This clonotype originated in a man aged 30 to 45 in good health. Sequences were obtained from blood. V usage is TRBV29-1 and J usage is TRBJ2-1; the match to TRBD2 covers 15 bases. CDR3 loop: CSVSAGLAGGIGNEQFF. The CDR3 DNA follows: TGCAGCGTGAGCGCTGGACTAGCGGGAGGGATAGGAAATGAGCAGTTCTTC.